This T cell receptor (beta chain) was retrieved from a study of identifying expanded T cells in peripheral blood. Points on this clone: No antigen is known for it.

Healthy donors had no documented immune events, such as infections, while sampled. TCRdb's table, derived via immunoSEQ multiplex PCR, lists solely in-frame clones and lacks some. The repertoire includes 95,000 to 100,000 clones, around 90% of them detected once, and approximately 18% sits in the top ten. Points from the study as a whole: Approximately two-week clone count variance significantly increased as total template count grew.

The CDR3 contains 16 residues. Trimming removed 3 bases from V and 0 bases from J, with 15 bases in between. Germline V CDR1 and CDR2: SGHNT, YYREEE (reference sequence). The clonotype comes from a person aged 18 to 75 in good health. The sample was blood. The J gene is TRBJ1-1, the V gene TRBV5-4; no clear D. CDR3: CASSSPGESMNTEAFF. In nucleotides, the CDR3 is TGTGCCAGCAGCTCCCCAGGAGAAAGCATGAACACTGAAGCTTTCTTT.